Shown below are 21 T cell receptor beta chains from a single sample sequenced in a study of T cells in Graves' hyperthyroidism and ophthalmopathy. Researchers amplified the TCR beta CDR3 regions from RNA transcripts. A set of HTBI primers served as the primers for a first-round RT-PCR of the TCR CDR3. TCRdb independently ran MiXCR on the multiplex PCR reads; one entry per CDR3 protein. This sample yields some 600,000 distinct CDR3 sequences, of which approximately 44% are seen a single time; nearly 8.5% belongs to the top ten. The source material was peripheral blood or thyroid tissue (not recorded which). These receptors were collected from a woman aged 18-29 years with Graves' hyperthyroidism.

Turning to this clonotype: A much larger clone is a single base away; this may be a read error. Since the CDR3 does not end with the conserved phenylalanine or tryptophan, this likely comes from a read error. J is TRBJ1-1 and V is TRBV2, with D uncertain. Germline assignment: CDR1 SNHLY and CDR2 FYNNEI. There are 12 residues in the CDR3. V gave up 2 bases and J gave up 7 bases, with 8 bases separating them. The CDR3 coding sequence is TGTGCCAGCAGTGAATGGCCAGGTGAAGCTTTCCTT. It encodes CASSEWPGEAFL.

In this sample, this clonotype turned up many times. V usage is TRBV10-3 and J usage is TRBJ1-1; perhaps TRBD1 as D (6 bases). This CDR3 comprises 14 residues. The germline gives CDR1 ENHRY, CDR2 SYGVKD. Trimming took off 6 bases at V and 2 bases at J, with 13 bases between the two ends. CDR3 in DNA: TGTGCCATCAGAAATAAGACAGGTAACACTGAAGCTTTCTTT. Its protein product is CAIRNKTGNTEAFF.

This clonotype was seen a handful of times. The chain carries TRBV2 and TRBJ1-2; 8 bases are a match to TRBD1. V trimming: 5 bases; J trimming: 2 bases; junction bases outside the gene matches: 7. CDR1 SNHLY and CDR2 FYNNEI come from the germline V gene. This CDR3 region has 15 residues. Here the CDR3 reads CASSPGTGQNYGYTF. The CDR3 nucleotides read TGTGCCAGCAGTCCGGGGACAGGACAAAACTATGGCTACACCTTC.

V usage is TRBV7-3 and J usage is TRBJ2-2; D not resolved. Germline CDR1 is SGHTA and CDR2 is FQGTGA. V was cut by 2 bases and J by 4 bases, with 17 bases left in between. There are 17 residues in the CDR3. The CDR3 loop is CASSLFPIRERTGELFF. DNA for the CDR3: TGTGCCAGCAGCTTATTCCCCATTAGGGAACGCACCGGGGAGCTGTTTTTT.

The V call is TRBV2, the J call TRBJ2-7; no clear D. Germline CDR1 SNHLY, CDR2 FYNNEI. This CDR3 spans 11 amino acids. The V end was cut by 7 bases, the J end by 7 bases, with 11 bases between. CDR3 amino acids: CASTHTGEQYF. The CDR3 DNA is TGTGCCAGCACCCACACCGGGGAGCAGTACTTC.

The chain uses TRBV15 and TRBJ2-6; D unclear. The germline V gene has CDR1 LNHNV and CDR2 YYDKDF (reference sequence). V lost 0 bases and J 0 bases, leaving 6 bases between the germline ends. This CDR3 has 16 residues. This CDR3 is CATSRDIRSGANVLTF. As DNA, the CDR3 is TGTGCCACCAGCAGAGATATCCGCTCTGGGGCCAACGTCCTGACTTTC. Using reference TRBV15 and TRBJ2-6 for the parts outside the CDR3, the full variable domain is DAMVIQNPRYQVTQFGKPVTLSCSQTLNHNVMYWYQQKSSQAPKLLFHYYDKDFNNEADTPDNFQSRRPNTSFCFLDIRSPGLGDTAMYLCATSRDIRSGANVLTFGAGSRLTVL.

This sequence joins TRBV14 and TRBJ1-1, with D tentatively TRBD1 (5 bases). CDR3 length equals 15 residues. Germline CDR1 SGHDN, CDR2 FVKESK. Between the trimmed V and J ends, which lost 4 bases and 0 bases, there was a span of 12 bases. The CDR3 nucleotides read TGTGCCAGCAGCCGCGCCCGGGACCTGAACACTGAAGCTTTCTTT. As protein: CASSRARDLNTEAFF.

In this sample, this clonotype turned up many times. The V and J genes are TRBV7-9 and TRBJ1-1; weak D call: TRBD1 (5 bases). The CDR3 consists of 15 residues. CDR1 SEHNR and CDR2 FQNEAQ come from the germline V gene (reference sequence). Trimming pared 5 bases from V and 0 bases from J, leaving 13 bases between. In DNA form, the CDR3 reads TGTGCCAGCAGCAAACCGGGACTCTTGAACACTGAAGCTTTCTTT. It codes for CASSKPGLLNTEAFF.

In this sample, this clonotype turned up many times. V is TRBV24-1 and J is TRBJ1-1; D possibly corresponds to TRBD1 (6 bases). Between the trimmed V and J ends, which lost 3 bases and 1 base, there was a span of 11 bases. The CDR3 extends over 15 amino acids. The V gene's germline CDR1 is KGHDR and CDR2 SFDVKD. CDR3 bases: TGTGCCACCAGTGATGCCGGGACACAGAACACTGAAGCTTTCTTT. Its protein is CATSDAGTQNTEAFF.

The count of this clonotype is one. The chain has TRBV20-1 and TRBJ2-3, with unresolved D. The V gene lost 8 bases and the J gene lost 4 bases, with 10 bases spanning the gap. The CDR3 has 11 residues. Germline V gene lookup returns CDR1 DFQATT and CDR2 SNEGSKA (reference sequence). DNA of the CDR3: TGCAGTCCGGACCGGGCAGATACGCAGTATTTT. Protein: CSPDRADTQYF.

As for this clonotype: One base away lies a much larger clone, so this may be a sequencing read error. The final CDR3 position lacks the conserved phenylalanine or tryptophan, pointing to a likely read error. The CDR3 sequence is CSVKNQGHYGYTS. DNA for the CDR3: TGCAGCGTAAAAAACCAAGGGCACTATGGCTACACCTCC. The chain links TRBV29-1 to TRBJ1-2; D gene unclear. The V end lost 6 bases, the J end lost 3 bases, and 14 bases lay between the germline ends. CDR3 length equals 13 residues. Per the germline V gene, CDR1 is SQVTM and CDR2 is ANQGSEA.

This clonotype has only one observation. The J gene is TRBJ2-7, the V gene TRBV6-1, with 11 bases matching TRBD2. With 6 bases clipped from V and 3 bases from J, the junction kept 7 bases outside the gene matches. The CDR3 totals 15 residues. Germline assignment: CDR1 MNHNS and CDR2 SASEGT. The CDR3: CASRGTSGIYYEQYF. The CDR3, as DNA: TGTGCCAGCAGGGGGACTAGCGGTATATACTACGAGCAGTACTTC.

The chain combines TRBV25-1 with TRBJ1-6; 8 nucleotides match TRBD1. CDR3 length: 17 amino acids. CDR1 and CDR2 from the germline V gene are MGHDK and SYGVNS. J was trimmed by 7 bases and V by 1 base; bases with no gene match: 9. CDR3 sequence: CASSESSRQGRNSPLHF. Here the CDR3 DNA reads TGTGCCAGCAGTGAATCATCCCGACAGGGGAGGAATTCACCCCTCCACTTT.

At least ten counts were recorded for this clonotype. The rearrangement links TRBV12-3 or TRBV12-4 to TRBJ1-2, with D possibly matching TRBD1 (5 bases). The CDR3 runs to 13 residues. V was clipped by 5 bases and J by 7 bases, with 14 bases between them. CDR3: CASSPSGTRGYTF. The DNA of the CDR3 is TGTGCCAGCAGTCCATCCGGGACGCGTGGCTACACCTTC.

CDR3 coding DNA: TGTGCCAGCGGCCCCGAAACAGGGGAAGGACAACCCCAGCATTTT. Translation gives CASGPETGEGQPQHF. V usage is TRBV2 and J usage is TRBJ1-5; TRBD1 matches at 7 bases. Germline CDR1 and CDR2: SNHLY and FYNNEI. V trimming: 8 bases; J trimming: 10 bases; junction bases outside the gene matches: 17. The CDR3 spans 15 residues. The variable domain in full, completed from reference TRBV2 and TRBJ1-5, reads EPEVTQTPSHQVTQMGQEVILRCVPISNHLYFYWYRQILGQKVEFLVSFYNNEISEKSEIFDDQFSVERPDGSNFTLKIRSTKLEDSAMYFCASGPETGEGQPQHFGDGTRLSIL.

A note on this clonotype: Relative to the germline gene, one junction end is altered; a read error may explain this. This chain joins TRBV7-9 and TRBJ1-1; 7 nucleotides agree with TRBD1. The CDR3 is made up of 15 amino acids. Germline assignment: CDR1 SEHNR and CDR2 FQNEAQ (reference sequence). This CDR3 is CASSERGQRNTEAFF. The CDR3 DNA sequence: TGCGCCAGCAGCGAGCGGGGACAGAGGAACACTGAAGCTTTCTTT.

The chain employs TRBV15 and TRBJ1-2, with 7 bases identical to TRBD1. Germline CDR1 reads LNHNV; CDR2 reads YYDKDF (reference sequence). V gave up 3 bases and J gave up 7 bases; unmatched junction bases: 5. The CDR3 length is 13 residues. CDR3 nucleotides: TGTGCCACCAGCAGTGAGGCAGGGGGTGGCTACACCTTC. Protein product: CATSSEAGGGYTF.

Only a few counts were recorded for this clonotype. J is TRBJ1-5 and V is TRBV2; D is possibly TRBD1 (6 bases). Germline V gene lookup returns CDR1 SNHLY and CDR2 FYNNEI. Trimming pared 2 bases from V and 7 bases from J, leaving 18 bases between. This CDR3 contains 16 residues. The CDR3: CASSEIGTGLMQPQHF. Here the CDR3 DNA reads TGTGCCAGCAGTGAAATAGGCACAGGGCTAATGCAGCCCCAGCATTTT.

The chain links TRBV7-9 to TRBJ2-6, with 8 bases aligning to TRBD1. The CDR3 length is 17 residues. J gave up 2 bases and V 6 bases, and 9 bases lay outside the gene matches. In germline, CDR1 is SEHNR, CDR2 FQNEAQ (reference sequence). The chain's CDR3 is CASSSQGVRAGANVLTF. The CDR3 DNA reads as TGTGCCAGCAGTTCACAGGGGGTGAGGGCTGGGGCCAACGTCCTGACTTTC.

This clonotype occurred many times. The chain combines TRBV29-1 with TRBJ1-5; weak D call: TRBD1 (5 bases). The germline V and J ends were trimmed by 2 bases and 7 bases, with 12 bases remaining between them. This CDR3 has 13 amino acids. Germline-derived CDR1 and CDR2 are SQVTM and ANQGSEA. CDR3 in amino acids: CSVEMPGGQPQHF. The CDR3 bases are TGCAGCGTTGAAATGCCGGGGGGACAGCCCCAGCATTTT.

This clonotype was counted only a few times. The CDR3 loop reads CASSISGEAYEQYF. For the CDR3, the DNA is TGTGCCAGTAGTATTAGCGGGGAAGCCTACGAGCAGTACTTC. J is TRBJ2-7 and V is TRBV19, with TRBD2 matching 8 bases. The junction had 3 bases not matched to a gene; V was cut back by 3 bases and J by 2 bases. The CDR3 runs to 14 residues. Looked up from germline, CDR1 is LNHDA and CDR2 is SQIVND (reference sequence). Variable domain in full (rest from reference TRBV19 and TRBJ2-7): DGGITQSPKYLFRKEGQNVTLSCEQNLNHDAMYWYRQDPGQGLRLIYYSQIVNDFQKGDIAEGYSVSREKKESFPLTVTSAQKNPTAFYLCASSISGEAYEQYFGPGTRLTVT.